The entry that follows covers one T cell receptor (beta chain) sequence. The specificity of this receptor is unknown. Qualities for individual bases were not recorded, and no much larger clone is one base off. V is pruned by 6 bases and J by 1 base, leaving 6 bases of the junction without a gene match. The CDR3 numbers 14 residues from cysteine through phenylalanine. CDR3 DNA is the only sequence kept; it has 42 bases, read in frame from the first base. CDR1 and CDR2 are drawn from the germline V gene: SQVTM, ANQGSEA. These data originate in a study of T-cell memory formation after mild COVID-19 (dated by TCRdb to the early 2020s). About the full investigation: TCR sequence clusters from the two donors were largely donor specific. The cohort was made up of two young adult volunteers, one female and one male, who were previously healthy. Longitudinal TCRalpha and TCRbeta repertoire sequencing tracked T-cell clones expanding and contracting after mild COVID-19 in two donors. What the study reported, not specific to this receptor: Contracting CD4+ clones were located mainly in the CM and EM memory subsets, whereas CD8+ clones were found to be enriched in EMRA. Balanced CD4/CD8 phenotypes were observed for clones contracting from day 15 to 85, whereas a bias towards CD4+ was observed for a second wave of clones expanding from day 15 to 37. Only a couple of mild cases were covered in the study, and larger cohorts including severe cases with pre-infection samples were considered necessary. The second-wave clones that peaked on day 37 were not confirmed to be SARS-CoV-2 specific. Some responding clones were found in pre-infection memory, which suggests that pre-existing cross-reactive memory T cells took part in the SARS-CoV-2 response.

The instrument was an Illumina NovaSeq 6000. TCRalpha and TCRbeta cDNA libraries were constructed by 5'RACE with constant-segment primers, with sample barcodes and unique molecular identifiers being introduced. Trizol reagent was used to extract RNA from every sample. Amplification of the libraries took two PCR steps, and the second step added a second sample barcode plus Illumina TruSeq adapters. The libraries were sequenced on an Illumina NovaSeq using 2 x 150 bp paired-end reads. As for how the authors treated the data: Demultiplexing of reads and collapsing into UMI-guided consensus sequences were performed with migec v1.2.7. With mixcr v2.1.11, UMI consensuses were aligned to TRA and TRB V and J templates and assembled into clonotypes. A clonotype was counted as expanded or contracted only when both edgeR and NoisET called the clonotype significant, with the noise models trained on biological replicates. For edgeR calls, the thresholds were a false discovery rate-adjusted p below 0.01 and a log2 fold-change of 1. PCA with hierarchical clustering of max-normalized trajectories of the 1000 most abundant clonotypes was used as exploratory dynamics analysis. Separately sequenced CD4+ and CD8+ repertoires were used to assign a CD4 or CD8 phenotype to each responding clone. In TCRdb, the public reads were trimmed at Q25 with fastp and aligned with MiXCR, with productive beta chains retained. Each entry is one CDR3 protein sequence, shown with its most common DNA and genes. These V and J calls derive from TCRdb rather than the authors' analysis. This sample comprises a few hundred thousand distinct CDR3 sequences, under 8.5% of them detected only once. The ten largest clonotypes hold about 20% of the sample.

Ficoll-Paque density gradient centrifugation was the method used to isolate PBMCs. The V and J genes are TRBV29-1 and TRBJ1-1; TRBD1 lines up with 9 middle nucleotides. The sample consisted of PBMCs or a T cell subset sorted from them (not recorded which). The clonotype originates from a man aged 18 to 29 who had mild COVID-19 (a few samples of this study predate the infection). The sample titles of this study are shuffled in the database, so cell type and time point are left out; the donor was told from shared clones. The DNA sequence follows: TGCAGCGTAGCCGGGACAGGGTCGAACACTGAAGCTTTCTTT. Its translation reads: CSVAGTGSNTEAFF.